The T cell receptor (beta chain) under discussion was sequenced for a study of blood T cell repertoires in COVID-19. Study information: The United States, Italy and Spain provided the acute and convalescent COVID-19 samples.

Sequenced by immunoSEQ multiplex PCR; TCRdb stores in-frame clones only, minus some. Of roughly 100,000 clones listed, roughly 90% are singletons. The germline V gene encodes CDR1 SGHDN and CDR2 FVKESK. The CDR3 has 16 amino acids. Trimming removed 5 bases from V and 4 bases from J, with 19 bases in between. Input material: peripheral blood. This TCR was recovered from an elderly woman in a cohort sampled during active COVID-19. The rearrangement joins TRBV14 to TRBJ2-3, with a weak D call TRBD2 (5 bases). The CDR3 nucleotides read TGTGCCAGCAGCGCTTATAGGCTAGCTTTTGCAGATACGCAGTATTTT. Residues: CASSAYRLAFADTQYF.